One sample yielded the 9 T cell receptor beta chains listed below, sequenced in a study of Ad26.COV2.S vaccination and SARS-CoV-2 variants. Treatment meaning: 19 received Ad26.COV2.S at low or high dose, single or two shots; about 5 received placebo; per-sample allocation not given. The study sampled participants on day 63 after the first vaccine or placebo injection. Clones were read by immunoSEQ multiplex PCR, and TCRdb kept only the in-frame ones, dropping some. The table has about 400,000 clones, around 91% seen once. Sequencing used peripheral blood, obtained in a trial of Ad26.COV2.S vaccine versus placebo. These receptors all stem from a person between 18 and 59 years old who received the Ad26.COV2.S COVID-19 vaccine or a placebo.

The sample holds one count of this clone. This chain links TRBV28 with TRBJ2-7; 7 nucleotides agree with TRBD1. The CDR3 runs to 15 residues. The ends lost 0 bases at V and 1 base at J; junction bases unmatched: 3. Looked up from germline, CDR1 is MDHEN and CDR2 is SYDVKM. CDR3 DNA sequence: TGTGCCAGCAGTTTATGGGGACAGCGTTCCTACGAGCAGTACTTC. Translation: CASSLWGQRSYEQYF.

V gene TRBV24-1 combines with J gene TRBJ2-2, with 10 bases lining up with TRBD2. This CDR3 has 15 residues. CDR1 and CDR2 from the germline V gene are KGHDR and SFDVKD. V trimming: 3 bases; J trimming: 7 bases; junction bases outside the gene matches: 4. The CDR3 loop reads CATSDSGRAFGELFF. The CDR3 coding sequence is TGTGCCACCAGTGATAGCGGGAGGGCCTTCGGGGAGCTGTTTTTT.

This clone is a singleton in its sample. This chain joins TRBV19 and TRBJ2-1; D is perhaps TRBD2 (6 bases). V lost 7 bases and J 12 bases, leaving 16 bases between the germline ends. Looked up from germline, CDR1 is LNHDA and CDR2 is SQIVND (reference sequence). This CDR3 comprises 12 residues. This CDR3 is CASTTPGLGQFF. CDR3 DNA: TGTGCCAGTACTACGCCGGGACTGGGGCAGTTCTTC.

The chain employs TRBV30 and TRBJ2-7; possibly TRBD1 for D (6 bases). The germline CDR1 and CDR2 sequences are GTSNPN and SVGIG (reference sequence). CDR3 length equals 13 residues. The V end was cut by 2 bases, the J end by 3 bases, with 11 bases between. Written as DNA, the CDR3 is TGTGCCTGGAGTCCCGGGACATTCTACGAGCAGTACTTC. Translating gives CAWSPGTFYEQYF.

The chain recombines TRBV29-1 with TRBJ2-1; 8 nucleotides line up with TRBD2. Germline CDR1 and CDR2: SQVTM and ANQGSEA. With 7 bases clipped from V and 0 bases from J, the junction kept 5 bases outside the gene matches. This CDR3 contains 14 residues. CDR3: CSGGGRGSYNEQFF. The CDR3 DNA sequence: TGCAGCGGCGGGGGGCGCGGCTCCTACAATGAGCAGTTCTTC.

This chain connects TRBV5-1 to TRBJ2-2; weak D call: TRBD2 (5 bases). The CDR3 length is 16 residues. V was clipped by 4 bases and J by 3 bases, with 16 bases between them. CDR1 is SGHRS, CDR2 YFSETQ, per germline. The CDR3 here is CASSPRRERYTGELFF. CDR3 DNA: TGCGCCAGCAGCCCCCGAAGGGAGCGGTACACCGGGGAGCTGTTTTTT.

The V call is TRBV12-5, the J call TRBJ1-1; 10 nucleotides line up with TRBD1. Germline lookup yields CDR1 LGHNT and CDR2 FRNRAP. The CDR3 is made up of 13 amino acids. As DNA, the CDR3 is TGTGCGACCCAGACAGGGGGCTACACTGAAGCTTTCTTT. It translates to CATQTGGYTEAFF.

V and J are TRBV7-2 and TRBJ2-2; D remains unclear. From germline, CDR1 is SGHTA and CDR2 FQGNSA. CDR3 length: 16 residues. Deletions cut 4 bases from V and 0 bases from J, with 12 bases between. For the CDR3, the DNA is TGTGCCAGCAGCTCGGCACCTAGGGCGAACACCGGGGAGCTGTTTTTT. It encodes CASSSAPRANTGELFF.

This chain joins TRBV28 and TRBJ1-6, with no clear D. Germline loops: CDR1 MDHEN, CDR2 SYDVKM. The CDR3 sequence is 16 residues long. V was pared by 3 bases and J by 10 bases, with 19 bases between. CDR3 DNA: TGTGCCAGCAGTTTTCACCCCCGGCAGGCGAGGTCACCCCTCCACTTT. It encodes CASSFHPRQARSPLHF.